This passage covers 27 T cell receptor beta chains from one sample sequenced in a study of blood T cell repertoires in COVID-19. Measured with immunoSEQ multiplex PCR; TCRdb has only the in-frame clones, and not every one. The data contain around 21,000 clones, roughly 80% of them seen just once; the ten biggest clones take up 3.2%. Source material: peripheral blood. The receptors were sampled from a middle-aged man with acute or convalescent COVID-19.

V usage is TRBV3-1 (or the pseudogene TRBV3-2) and J usage is TRBJ1-2, with TRBD1 matching 9 bases. The CDR3 covers 15 residues. Losses at the gene ends were 1 base for V and 8 bases for J; bases not matched to a gene: 8. Germline V CDR1 and CDR2: LGHDT, YNNKEL (reference sequence). For the CDR3, the DNA is TGTGCCAGCAGCCAAGGTGGGGACAGGGTAAAGGGCTACACCTTC. Translation: CASSQGGDRVKGYTF.

The rearrangement uses TRBV4-1 and TRBJ1-2; 9 bases fit TRBD1. CDR1 MGHRA and CDR2 YSYEKL come from the germline V gene. J was trimmed by 3 bases and V by 4 bases; bases with no gene match: 9. The CDR3 contains 16 residues. The DNA for the CDR3 is TGCGCCAGCAGCCGAGGACAGGGGCTAGTAGACTATGGCTACACCTTC. This translates into CASSRGQGLVDYGYTF.

The chain employs TRBV7-8 and TRBJ2-7; 11 bases match TRBD1. V shed 7 bases and J 0 bases; nucleotides not matched to a gene: 5. The CDR3 is 15 residues long. Germline V CDR1 and CDR2: SGHVS, FQNEAQ. CDR3 sequence (DNA): TGTGCCAGCACCCGGACAGGGGGCGGCTCCTACGAGCAGTACTTC. It yields the protein CASTRTGGGSYEQYF.

The J gene is TRBJ2-1, the V gene TRBV6-6; a possible D gene is TRBD2 (7 bases). There are 14 residues in the CDR3. Germline assignment: CDR1 MNHNY and CDR2 SVGAGI (reference sequence). The V gene lost 7 bases and the J gene lost 9 bases, with 19 bases spanning the gap. CDR3 sequence: CASTNGGASVEQFF. The CDR3 nucleotides are TGTGCCAGCACGAATGGGGGGGCCAGTGTTGAGCAGTTCTTC.

This chain uses TRBV10-3 with TRBJ1-2; tentative D call: TRBD1 (5 bases). Germline CDR1 is ENHRY and CDR2 is SYGVKD. Trimming left V 2 bases short and J 8 bases short, with 18 bases between. The CDR3 length is 15 residues. In DNA form, the CDR3 reads TGTGCCATCAGTGAGCCGGGAGGGACGGACGGGGGCTACACCTTC. It encodes CAISEPGGTDGGYTF.

Only a few counts were recorded for this clone. The chain carries TRBV30 and TRBJ2-1; 7 bases agree with TRBD2. The CDR3 totals 16 residues. The ends lost 1 base at V and 0 bases at J; junction bases unmatched: 6. The germline V gene encodes CDR1 GTSNPN and CDR2 SVGIG (reference sequence). The CDR3 bases are TGTGCCTGGAGTGAAACTAGCGTCAGCTCCTACAATGAGCAGTTCTTC. This codes for CAWSETSVSSYNEQFF.

The V and J genes are TRBV15 and TRBJ1-4; D call uncertain. Looked up from germline, CDR1 is LNHNV and CDR2 is YYDKDF (reference sequence). With 2 bases removed from V and 6 bases from J, the gap between germline ends came to 16 bases. The CDR3 totals 16 residues. CDR3 loop: CATSRPEGRLDEKLFF. The DNA for the CDR3 is TGTGCCACCAGCAGACCAGAAGGGAGGTTGGATGAAAAACTGTTTTTT.

The rearrangement links TRBV13 to TRBJ1-6; 8 bases map to TRBD1. Looked up from germline, CDR1 is PRHDT and CDR2 is FYEKMQ (reference sequence). The CDR3 sequence is 15 residues long. With 4 bases clipped from V and 5 bases from J, the junction kept 4 bases outside the gene matches. The CDR3 reads CASSWRTGHNSPLHF. CDR3 bases: TGTGCCAGCAGCTGGAGGACAGGGCATAATTCACCCCTCCACTTT.

This chain links TRBV30 with TRBJ2-7; TRBD1 agrees at 9 bases. V lost 2 bases and J lost 0; bases outside the gene matches: 8. Germline assignment: CDR1 GTSNPN and CDR2 SVGIG (reference sequence). This CDR3 spans 16 amino acids. The CDR3 sequence: CAWSKIGTGISYEQYF. The CDR3 DNA reads as TGTGCCTGGAGTAAGATCGGGACAGGGATCTCCTACGAGCAGTACTTC.

The chain is built from TRBV19 and TRBJ1-2; TRBD1 matches 8 bases. Per germline, CDR1 LNHDA and CDR2 SQIVND (reference sequence). Unmatched junction bases numbered 11, after V lost 4 bases and J lost 7 bases. This CDR3 is built from 15 residues. The CDR3 here is CASSTRPGQGRGYTF. Here the CDR3 DNA reads TGTGCCAGTAGTACCCGACCTGGACAGGGTCGTGGCTACACCTTC.

This clone has a single count. The rearrangement uses TRBV20-1 and TRBJ2-3; 7 positions agree with TRBD2. The CDR3 loop spans 11 amino acids. Germline V gene sequence: CDR1 DFQATT, CDR2 SNEGSKA (reference sequence). The V segment lost 5 bases and the J segment 6 bases; nucleotides outside the gene matches: 2. CDR3 protein: CSAELADTQYF. In DNA, the CDR3 is TGCAGTGCTGAACTAGCGGATACGCAGTATTTT.

By proportion, this clone is medium-sized. This rearrangement joins TRBV14 to TRBJ1-4; the match to TRBD1 covers 9 bases. Per the germline V gene, CDR1 is SGHDN and CDR2 is FVKESK. The ends lost 1 base at V and 8 bases at J; junction bases unmatched: 8. This CDR3 region has 16 residues. The CDR3 protein is CASSQGATGGREKLFF. As DNA, the CDR3 is TGTGCCAGCAGCCAAGGGGCAACAGGGGGCAGGGAAAAACTGTTTTTT.

This clone has a handful of counts. CDR3 nucleotides: TGCGCCAGCAGCTTGGACACACCCTCCTACGAGCAGTACTTC. Protein product: CASSLDTPSYEQYF. The chain recombines TRBV5-1 with TRBJ2-7; D is undetermined. Trimming took off 0 bases at V and 0 bases at J, with 7 bases between the two ends. The CDR3 extends over 14 amino acids. Per germline, CDR1 SGHRS and CDR2 YFSETQ.

This chain joins TRBV30 and TRBJ1-3, with D unclear. The germline CDR1 and CDR2 sequences are GTSNPN and SVGIG (reference sequence). The CDR3 totals 11 residues. Between the trimmed V and J ends, which lost 8 bases and 1 base, there was a span of 6 bases. DNA for the CDR3: TGTGCCAGGACGTCTGGAAACACCATATATTTT. Translated, it gives CARTSGNTIYF.

The V gene is TRBV15, the J gene TRBJ1-1; D is ambiguous. The CDR3 covers 13 residues. The V gene lost 2 bases and the J gene lost 2 bases, with 6 bases spanning the gap. Germline V gives CDR1 LNHNV, CDR2 YYDKDF (reference sequence). The CDR3, as DNA: TGTGCCACCAGCAGAACCCTAAACACTGAAGCTTTCTTT. Amino acids: CATSRTLNTEAFF.

This chain uses TRBV29-1 with TRBJ1-1, with 10 bases matching TRBD1. The germline CDR1 and CDR2 sequences are SQVTM and ANQGSEA. The CDR3 is 15 residues long. The J segment lost 5 bases and the V segment lost 5 bases, leaving 11 bases of the junction unmatched. The CDR3 loop is CSVTQSGQGGTEAFF. CDR3 in DNA: TGCAGCGTTACGCAATCTGGACAGGGGGGGACTGAAGCTTTCTTT.

The chain has TRBV19 and TRBJ2-2, with a possible D match to TRBD1 (6 bases). The V gene lost 6 bases and the J gene lost 4 bases, with 9 bases spanning the gap. Germline V gives CDR1 LNHDA, CDR2 SQIVND (reference sequence). The CDR3 loop spans 13 amino acids. The CDR3 nucleotides read TGTGCCAGTAGGCAAGGGGGCACCGGGGAGCTGTTTTTT. Protein sequence: CASRQGGTGELFF. Using reference TRBV19 and TRBJ2-2 for the parts outside the CDR3, the full variable domain is DGGITQSPKYLFRKEGQNVTLSCEQNLNHDAMYWYRQDPGQGLRLIYYSQIVNDFQKGDIAEGYSVSREKKESFPLTVTSAQKNPTAFYLCASRQGGTGELFFGEGSRLTVL.

This clone was found a few times. The rearrangement links TRBV11-2 to TRBJ1-3, with 7 bases that match TRBD1. Per germline, CDR1 SGHAT and CDR2 FQNNGV. This CDR3 is built from 15 residues. V lost 5 bases and J lost 1; bases outside the gene matches: 5. As DNA, the CDR3 is TGTGCCAGCAGCCGGACAGGAACTTCTGGAAACACCATATATTTT. Protein sequence: CASSRTGTSGNTIYF.

This clone has a handful of counts. The V and J genes are TRBV19 and TRBJ2-2, with D perhaps TRBD1 (6 bases). The CDR3 extends over 16 amino acids. V dropped 5 bases and J dropped 0 bases, with 13 bases sitting between them. CDR1 LNHDA and CDR2 SQIVND come from the germline V gene (reference sequence). The CDR3 region has the DNA TGTGCCAGTAGTTTTCTGGGGGCGTCGAACACCGGGGAGCTGTTTTTT. Residues: CASSFLGASNTGELFF.

J is TRBJ2-5 and V is TRBV29-1, with D perhaps TRBD1 (6 bases). The CDR3 has 14 amino acids. Trimming cost V 7 bases and J 4 bases, with 19 bases left between them. Germline V lookup: CDR1 SQVTM, CDR2 ANQGSEA. The CDR3 loop is CSACWGRGGETQYF. DNA for the CDR3: TGCAGCGCCTGTTGGGGTAGAGGGGGAGAGACCCAGTACTTC.

V gene TRBV5-5 combines with J gene TRBJ2-6; D not resolved. The CDR3 loop spans 17 amino acids. Germline assignment: CDR1 SGHKS and CDR2 YYEKEE (reference sequence). Trimming cost V 4 bases and J 0 bases, with 14 bases left between them. The CDR3 loop is CASSLLLSFSGANVLTF. The CDR3 DNA reads TGTGCCAGCAGCCTACTTTTGTCTTTCTCTGGGGCCAACGTCCTGACTTTC.

The chain couples TRBV30 to TRBJ2-2; no clear D. V gave up 2 bases and J gave up 4 bases, with 20 bases separating them. The CDR3 is 17 amino acids. The germline CDR1 and CDR2 sequences are GTSNPN and SVGIG (reference sequence). The CDR3 region is CAWSSLGTSRGTGELFF. CDR3 coding DNA: TGTGCCTGGAGTTCCCTTGGTACCTCGCGCGGCACCGGGGAGCTGTTTTTT.

Only one count was recorded for this clone. Other nucleotide sequences in the sample specify the same CDR3. This rearrangement joins TRBV5-4 to TRBJ2-7, with D possibly matching TRBD2 (6 bases). This CDR3 spans 11 amino acids. Trimming took 4 bases from V and 4 from J, leaving 6 bases between them. The V gene's germline CDR1 is SGHNT and CDR2 YYREEE (reference sequence). The CDR3 nucleotides are TGTGCCAGCAGCGGGGGGTACGAGCAGTACTTC. It yields the protein CASSGGYEQYF.

The CDR3 reads CSVETGGLTDTQYF. The CDR3 DNA follows: TGCAGCGTTGAAACGGGCGGACTCACAGATACGCAGTATTTT. The chain is built from TRBV29-1 and TRBJ2-3; TRBD2 is a possible D gene (5 bases). Germline CDR1 reads SQVTM; CDR2 reads ANQGSEA. The CDR3 totals 14 residues. The germline V and J ends were trimmed by 2 bases and 2 bases, with 11 bases remaining between them.

CDR3 sequence (DNA): TGCAGCGTAGTCCGGGACAGGGGTGAGACCCAGTACTTC. This gives the protein CSVVRDRGETQYF. The chain is built from TRBV29-1 and TRBJ2-5; 10 bases are shared with TRBD1. From germline, CDR1 is SQVTM and CDR2 ANQGSEA. Losses at the gene ends were 6 bases for V and 5 bases for J; bases not matched to a gene: 6. CDR3 length: 13 residues. Drawing the rest from reference TRBV29-1 and TRBJ2-5, the complete variable domain is SAVISQKPSRDICQRGTSLTIQCQVDSQVTMMFWYRQQPGQSLTLIATANQGSEATYESGFVIDKFPISRPNLTFSTLTVSNMSPEDSSIYLCSVVRDRGETQYFGPGTRLLVL.

The gene calls are TRBV5-4 and TRBJ1-4; perhaps TRBD1 as D (5 bases). The CDR3 is 14 residues long. Germline V gives CDR1 SGHNT, CDR2 YYREEE (reference sequence). Trimming cost V 4 bases and J 8 bases, with 15 bases left between them. CDR3: CASSLGAGDEKLFF. In DNA form, the CDR3 reads TGTGCCAGCAGCCTAGGGGCGGGAGACGAAAAACTGTTTTTT. The complete variable domain, with remaining parts taken from reference TRBV5-4 and TRBJ1-4, reads ETGVTQSPTHLIKTRGQQVTLRCSSQSGHNTVSWYQQALGQGPQFIFQYYREEENGRGNFPPRFSGLQFPNYSSELNVNALELDDSALYLCASSLGAGDEKLFFGSGTQLSVL.

The chain uses TRBV19 and TRBJ2-3, with 12 bases that match TRBD2. This CDR3 comprises 16 residues. Trimming at V came to 6 bases and at J to 2 bases, leaving 6 bases not matched to a gene. The germline V gene has CDR1 LNHDA and CDR2 SQIVND (reference sequence). CDR3 nucleotide sequence: TGTGCCAGTAGCCGTAGACTAGCGGGGGACACAGATACGCAGTATTTT. This gives the protein CASSRRLAGDTDTQYF.